This TCR beta chain was identified during a study of OX40 agonist ivuxolimab in advanced cancers. A note on the overall study: Ivuxolimab was an agonistic, fully human IgG2 monoclonal antibody directed against OX40 (CD134), a costimulatory receptor. Of the approximately 54 patients in dose escalation, 19 had hepatocellular carcinoma, about 15 had melanoma, 9 had renal cell carcinoma and 9 had head and neck cancer. Peripheral TCRbeta sequencing was intended to test whether TCR sequence diversity was altered and clonal T-cell expansion was caused by ivuxolimab. In the dose-escalation cohort, around four fifths of patients were male, and the mean age was roughly 60 years, with a range of roughly 23 to 85. Partial responses occurred in three dose-escalation patients: two with cutaneous melanoma and one with hepatocellular carcinoma. The monotherapy dose-escalation portion (N = 52 patients) of the phase I ivuxolimab trial is reported in the paper. Prior anti-PD-1, anti-PD-L1 or anti-CTLA-4 therapy was permitted, and checkpoint inhibitors had been received by about 44% of dose-escalation patients. Intravenous ivuxolimab was administered to patients every 2 weeks at six dose levels: 0.01, 0.1, 0.3, 1.5, 3 and 10 mg/kg.

Patients with a history of autoimmune disease or receiving systemic immunosuppression were excluded from the trial. Peripheral blood for TCR sequencing was drawn from every dose cohort at baseline, at cycle 4 day 1 and at cycle 7 day 1. Samples were obtained from an open-label, multicenter, first-in-human phase I dose-escalation trial of ivuxolimab. Adults with locally advanced or metastatic head and neck squamous cell, hepatocellular, melanoma or renal cell carcinoma were enrolled in the trial. Before TCR sequencing, CD4+ T cells and CD8+ T cells from peripheral blood were sorted into separate populations. Study-wide findings and limitations: After ivuxolimab, more expanded clones were found on average in CD8+ T cells than in CD4+ T cells. At doses of 0.1 to 3.0 mg/kg, clonal expansion of both CD4+ and CD8+ T cells in blood was seen between baseline and week 6. Low levels of normalized T-cell clonal expansion were also seen in some patients who did not respond. Which antigens the clonally expanded peripheral T cells were specific for was not determined. In the 0.1-3.0 mg/kg groups, partial responders had among the lowest normalized peripheral clonal expansion, particularly in CD8+ T cells.

In the germline V gene, CDR1 corresponds to SGHTA and CDR2 to FQGNSA. Inclusive of the bounding cysteine and phenylalanine, the CDR3 is 15 residues long. CDR3 DNA only is kept here, 45 bases in frame from base 1. The junction shows trimming of 1 base on V and 3 bases on J, and the gene matches do not reach 5 bases of it. Comments on this clone: What antigen it recognizes has not been identified. No qualities accompany the bases; no much larger clone lies one base away.

Genomic DNA was extracted from sorted cells for sequencing of the TCRbeta CDR3 region. The immunoSEQ Assay was used for sequencing of TCRbeta CDR3 regions. TCRdb took over this immuneACCESS table, retaining in-frame rearrangements with V and J assigned. Such tables are incomplete; in checked studies, under half of the missing clones stem from an unresolved V gene, and the remainder is unexplained. The sample table shows around 70,000 clones, and around four fifths are seen once. Over 4.5% of the sample is in the top ten clones. Sequenced material: CD4+ or CD8+ T cells sorted from blood, taken in a trial of the OX40 agonist ivuxolimab. The sequence links TRBV7-2 to TRBJ1-2; the central 7 bases match TRBD1. This sequence originates from an adult with an advanced solid tumor such as melanoma, head and neck, liver or kidney cancer. The CDR3 amino acid sequence is: CASSLVVGGDYGYTF. The DNA sequence follows: TGTGCCAGCAGCTTAGTGGTAGGGGGCGACTATGGCTACACCTTC.